These 29 T cell receptor beta chains came from one sample sequenced in a study of shared T cell receptors in the human thymus. The method was immunoSEQ multiplex PCR; TCRdb's version includes in-frame clones alone and lacks a portion of them. The table has some 640,000 clones, around 87% seen once. The sample also formed part of further work on human thymus T cells.

The sample consisted of thymocytes. The origin of the receptors is a boy less than two years old with a congenital heart defect.

V usage is TRBV4-3 and J usage is TRBJ2-7; 11 bases match TRBD2. CDR1 LGHNA and CDR2 YSLEER come from the germline V gene. V shed 0 bases and J 1 base; nucleotides not matched to a gene: 2. The CDR3 extends over 16 amino acids. CDR3 in amino acids: CASSQEGLAESYEQYF. The CDR3 DNA follows: TGCGCCAGCAGCCAAGAGGGACTAGCGGAGTCCTACGAGCAGTACTTC.

This chain uses TRBV5-6 with TRBJ2-1; 7 bases align to TRBD2. The trim removed 4 bases at V and 3 bases at J, leaving 13 bases unmatched. Germline CDR1 and CDR2: SGHDT and YYEEEE. The CDR3 covers 17 residues. The CDR3 sequence is CASSTPPRGEIYNEQFF. CDR3 coding DNA: TGTGCCAGCAGCACACCCCCTCGGGGGGAGATCTACAATGAGCAGTTCTTC.

The V and J genes are TRBV11-2 and TRBJ2-1; possibly TRBD1 for D (6 bases). V dropped 5 bases and J dropped 5 bases, with 16 bases sitting between them. From germline, CDR1 is SGHAT and CDR2 FQNNGV. This CDR3 spans 15 amino acids. The CDR3 bases are TGTGCCAGCAGCAAAGCGGTTAACAGGGACAATGAGCAGTTCTTC. This translates into CASSKAVNRDNEQFF.

The chain is built from TRBV4-3 and TRBJ2-7; 9 bases are a match to TRBD1. Looked up from germline, CDR1 is LGHNA and CDR2 is YSLEER. CDR3 length: 16 amino acids. Trimming at V came to 4 bases and at J to 3 bases, leaving 10 bases not matched to a gene. The CDR3 DNA sequence: TGCGCCAGCAGCCCCCGAGAGGGACAGGGACGCTACGAGCAGTACTTC. It encodes CASSPREGQGRYEQYF.

V is TRBV27 and J is TRBJ2-5; the D gene is possibly TRBD2 (5 bases). This CDR3 has 17 amino acids. The germline gives CDR1 MNHEY, CDR2 SMNVEV (reference sequence). V dropped 5 bases and J dropped 5 bases, with 24 bases sitting between them. The chain's CDR3 is CASSSSQTRGPGETQYF. CDR3 sequence (DNA): TGTGCCAGCAGTAGCTCCCAAACCCGAGGGCCGGGGGAGACCCAGTACTTC.

This clone was detected only a few times. The genes are TRBV7-9 and TRBJ2-7; 11 bases align to TRBD2. With 4 bases clipped from V and 2 bases from J, the junction kept 10 bases outside the gene matches. The CDR3 is made up of 17 amino acids. Germline loops: CDR1 SEHNR, CDR2 FQNEAQ (reference sequence). CDR3 DNA: TGTGCCAGCAGCTCCAGCCGAGAGACTAGCGGGACCTACGAGCAGTACTTC. It specifies CASSSSRETSGTYEQYF. Filled out from reference TRBV7-9 and TRBJ2-7, the complete variable domain reads DTGVSQNPRHKITKRGQNVTFRCDPISEHNRLYWYRQTLGQGPEFLTYFQNEAQLEKSRLLSDRFSAERPKGSFSTLEIQRTEQGDSAMYLCASSSSRETSGTYEQYFGPGTRLTVT.

The chain combines TRBV29-1 with TRBJ1-1; possibly TRBD1 for D (6 bases). Trimming removed 6 bases from V and 8 bases from J, with 13 bases in between. This CDR3 region has 11 residues. Germline CDR1 SQVTM, CDR2 ANQGSEA. The CDR3 nucleotides are TGCAGCGTCGAGATCGGGACAGAAGCTTTCTTT. This codes for CSVEIGTEAFF. Together with reference TRBV29-1 and TRBJ1-1, the CDR3 gives the full variable domain: SAVISQKPSRDICQRGTSLTIQCQVDSQVTMMFWYRQQPGQSLTLIATANQGSEATYESGFVIDKFPISRPNLTFSTLTVSNMSPEDSSIYLCSVEIGTEAFFGQGTRLTVV.

In its sample, this clone was seen once. This sequence joins TRBV19 and TRBJ1-4; weak D call: TRBD1 (6 bases). V gave up 1 base and J gave up 5 bases, with 8 bases separating them. The V gene's germline CDR1 is LNHDA and CDR2 SQIVND (reference sequence). CDR3 length: 14 amino acids. The DNA for the CDR3 is TGTGCCAGTAGTATAGGCCAGGGGAATGAAAAACTGTTTTTT. Amino acid sequence: CASSIGQGNEKLFF.

This chain uses TRBV5-1 with TRBJ2-6, with 7 positions matching TRBD2. Germline trimming cut 0 bases from V and 0 bases from J; bases unmatched to any gene: 9. The CDR3 has 19 amino acids. Germline CDR1 is SGHRS and CDR2 is YFSETQ. The CDR3 reads CASSLAGRIGGSGANVLTF. CDR3 DNA sequence: TGCGCCAGCAGCTTGGCCGGGAGGATAGGAGGCTCTGGGGCCAACGTCCTGACTTTC.

This chain links TRBV7-9 with TRBJ1-1; D perhaps matches TRBD1 (6 bases). The germline CDR1 and CDR2 sequences are SEHNR and FQNEAQ (reference sequence). V gave up 5 bases and J gave up 3 bases, with 22 bases separating them. The CDR3 length is 17 residues. The CDR3 spells CASSPDDRPLGHTEAFF. DNA of the CDR3: TGTGCCAGCAGCCCCGACGACAGGCCACTGGGCCACACTGAAGCTTTCTTT. Using reference TRBV7-9 and TRBJ1-1 for the parts outside the CDR3, the full variable domain is DTGVSQNPRHKITKRGQNVTFRCDPISEHNRLYWYRQTLGQGPEFLTYFQNEAQLEKSRLLSDRFSAERPKGSFSTLEIQRTEQGDSAMYLCASSPDDRPLGHTEAFFGQGTRLTVV.

The V call is TRBV30, the J call TRBJ2-3; TRBD2 agrees at 9 bases. The ends lost 2 bases at V and 3 bases at J; junction bases unmatched: 12. This CDR3 is 17 amino acids long. Germline-derived CDR1 and CDR2 are GTSNPN and SVGIG (reference sequence). The CDR3 DNA sequence: TGTGCCTGGAGTCCACCGGGACTAGCAAGGGCTACAGATACGCAGTATTTT. Amino acid sequence: CAWSPPGLARATDTQYF.

This clone was found once. This chain uses TRBV10-3 with TRBJ2-2; 7 nucleotides match TRBD1. The V segment lost 4 bases and the J segment 4 bases; nucleotides outside the gene matches: 6. Germline assignment: CDR1 ENHRY and CDR2 SYGVKD. CDR3 length equals 15 residues. CDR3 in amino acids: CAISVAQGRTGELFF. CDR3 DNA sequence: TGTGCCATCAGTGTAGCACAGGGGCGCACCGGGGAGCTGTTTTTT.

The V gene is TRBV5-1, the J gene TRBJ2-2, with 9 bases that match TRBD1. V was pared by 4 bases and J by 2 bases, with 3 bases of the junction left unmatched. The CDR3 is 15 residues long. Per germline, CDR1 SGHRS and CDR2 YFSETQ. The CDR3 nucleotides read TGCGCCAGCAGCACGGGACAGGGCAACACCGGGGAGCTGTTTTTT. Protein product: CASSTGQGNTGELFF.

The chain links TRBV6-1 to TRBJ2-1; 9 bases are a match to TRBD2. This CDR3 comprises 17 residues. V lost 3 bases and J lost 6; bases outside the gene matches: 12. Germline V gene sequence: CDR1 MNHNS, CDR2 SASEGT. The CDR3 DNA reads as TGTGCCAGCAGTGAGGGAAGGGGTCTAGCGGGATCCAATGAGCAGTTCTTC. As protein: CASSEGRGLAGSNEQFF.

This clone was observed once. The gene calls are TRBV5-1 and TRBJ1-4, with 8 bases aligning to TRBD1. The CDR3 runs 19 residues. CDR1 and CDR2 from the germline V gene are SGHRS and YFSETQ. Unmatched junction bases numbered 14, after V lost 1 base and J lost 3 bases. The CDR3 loop is CASSLLDRDIRAPNEKLFF. The CDR3 DNA is TGCGCCAGCAGCTTGTTGGACAGGGATATAAGGGCACCTAATGAAAAACTGTTTTTT. Supplemented by reference TRBV5-1 and TRBJ1-4, the full variable domain reads KAGVTQTPRYLIKTRGQQVTLSCSPISGHRSVSWYQQTPGQGLQFLFEYFSETQRNKGNFPGRFSGRQFSNSRSEMNVSTLELGDSALYLCASSLLDRDIRAPNEKLFFGSGTQLSVL.

V is TRBV4-3 and J is TRBJ1-1; D unresolved. The CDR3 length is 13 residues. Trimming took 0 bases from V and 7 from J, leaving 9 bases between them. CDR1 LGHNA and CDR2 YSLEER come from the germline V gene. DNA for the CDR3: TGCGCCAGCAGCCAAGAGCCGGGAATTGAAGCTTTCTTT. It yields the protein CASSQEPGIEAFF.

This clone has only a few counts. This chain links TRBV5-1 with TRBJ2-6, with TRBD1 matching over 7 bases. The CDR3 covers 20 residues. CDR1 and CDR2 from the germline V gene are SGHRS and YFSETQ. Trimming at V came to 4 bases and at J to 0 bases, leaving 16 bases not matched to a gene. The CDR3 loop reads CASSPEKWGTDFSGANVLTF. The CDR3 nucleotides are TGCGCCAGCAGCCCTGAAAAATGGGGGACAGATTTCTCTGGGGCCAACGTCCTGACTTTC.

The V gene is TRBV7-2, the J gene TRBJ1-3; D possibly corresponds to TRBD1 (5 bases). V was cut by 1 base and J by 0 bases, with 10 bases left in between. CDR3 length equals 16 residues. Germline V gene data show CDR1 as SGHTA and CDR2 as FQGNSA. The chain's CDR3 is CASSLGRGLSGNTIYF. The CDR3 bases are TGTGCCAGCAGCTTAGGTAGGGGTCTCTCTGGAAACACCATATATTTT. The full variable domain, in which reference TRBV7-2 and TRBJ1-3 provide the parts outside the CDR3, is GAGVSQSPSNKVTEKGKDVELRCDPISGHTALYWYRQSLGQGLEFLIYFQGNSAPDKSGLPSDRFSAERTGGSVSTLTIQRTQQEDSAVYLCASSLGRGLSGNTIYFGEGSWLTVV.

For this clone: The identical CDR3 is also encoded by other nucleotide sequences in the sample. The rearrangement links TRBV6-5 to TRBJ1-6; D remains ambiguous. Per the germline V gene, CDR1 is MNHEY and CDR2 is SVGAGI. The CDR3 contains 13 residues. V shed 0 bases and J shed 7 bases, with 4 bases lying between them. The CDR3 loop reads CASSYSANSPLHF. The CDR3 DNA reads TGTGCCAGCAGTTACTCGGCAAATTCACCCCTCCACTTT.

The chain is built from TRBV4-3 and TRBJ1-1; D ambiguous. Trimming pared 0 bases from V and 5 bases from J, leaving 10 bases between. Germline loops: CDR1 LGHNA, CDR2 YSLEER. The length of the CDR3 is 14 residues. CDR3: CASSQDEQFTEAFF. CDR3 DNA sequence: TGCGCCAGCAGCCAAGACGAACAATTTACTGAAGCTTTCTTT.

The chain is built from TRBV5-1 and TRBJ1-2; 9 bases fit TRBD1. CDR3 length: 16 residues. The germline V gene encodes CDR1 SGHRS and CDR2 YFSETQ. V shed 4 bases and J 4 bases; nucleotides not matched to a gene: 11. The CDR3 sequence is CASSVRDRERRYGYTF. CDR3 DNA: TGCGCCAGCAGCGTCCGGGACAGGGAACGGCGCTATGGCTACACCTTC.

The chain uses TRBV5-4 and TRBJ2-3, with TRBD2 as a possible D gene (5 bases). V lost 0 bases and J lost 5, with 7 bases in between. From germline, CDR1 is SGHNT and CDR2 YYREEE (reference sequence). The CDR3 runs to 13 residues. This chain's CDR3 is CASSLARGDTQYF. The CDR3 DNA is TGTGCCAGCAGCTTGGCCCGGGGAGATACGCAGTATTTT. Full variable domain (remainder filled in from reference TRBV5-4 and TRBJ2-3): ETGVTQSPTHLIKTRGQQVTLRCSSQSGHNTVSWYQQALGQGPQFIFQYYREEENGRGNFPPRFSGLQFPNYSSELNVNALELDDSALYLCASSLARGDTQYFGPGTRLTVL.

CDR3 nucleotide sequence: TGTGCCAGCAGTTACCAACCGGGACAGGGGACCTACGAGCAGTACTTC. It encodes CASSYQPGQGTYEQYF. The chain combines TRBV6-6 with TRBJ2-7; 10 bases match TRBD1. Germline lookup yields CDR1 MNHNY and CDR2 SVGAGI (reference sequence). The CDR3 is 16 residues long. The trim removed 2 bases at V and 2 bases at J, leaving 6 bases unmatched.

V and J are TRBV27 and TRBJ2-1; 8 bases map to TRBD2. The CDR3 is 15 residues long. V was clipped by 6 bases and J by 3 bases; unmatched bases: 7. The germline CDR1 and CDR2 sequences are MNHEY and SMNVEV (reference sequence). This CDR3 is CASRPAGADYNEQFF. The CDR3, as DNA: TGTGCCAGCAGACCAGCGGGAGCGGACTACAATGAGCAGTTCTTC.

V and J are TRBV27 and TRBJ1-1; the D is unclear. The CDR3 contains 13 residues. The ends were cut back, 6 bases at V and 5 bases at J, with 13 bases in the middle. CDR1 is MNHEY, CDR2 SMNVEV, per germline (reference sequence). The CDR3 spells CASSRLRRTEAFF. The CDR3 DNA reads as TGTGCCAGCAGCCGACTACGGAGGACTGAAGCTTTCTTT.

This clone was seen a single time. The chain recombines TRBV6-5 with TRBJ1-5; D gene uncertain. The CDR3 covers 10 residues. Trimming cost V 8 bases and J 9 bases, with 8 bases left between them. Germline-derived CDR1 and CDR2 are MNHEY and SVGAGI. CDR3 in amino acids: CASESRPQHF. The DNA of the CDR3 is TGTGCCAGCGAGTCAAGGCCCCAGCATTTT.

The gene calls are TRBV27 and TRBJ2-3; TRBD2 matches at 11 bases. This CDR3 spans 20 amino acids. Germline CDR1 MNHEY, CDR2 SMNVEV (reference sequence). V lost 0 bases to trimming and J lost 2 bases; unmatched junction nucleotides: 13. CDR3: CASSLSFPRTSGGTTDTQYF. Written as DNA, the CDR3 is TGTGCCAGCAGTTTATCATTCCCACGAACTAGCGGGGGAACCACAGATACGCAGTATTTT.

The gene calls are TRBV9 and TRBJ2-3, with 11 bases matching TRBD2. This CDR3 comprises 17 residues. The V gene end was trimmed by 3 bases and the J gene end by 2 bases; junction bases not matched to a gene: 8. Germline V gene lookup returns CDR1 SGDLS and CDR2 YYNGEE. The CDR3 loop reads CASSDEGLADFTDTQYF. CDR3 DNA: TGTGCCAGCAGCGACGAGGGACTAGCGGACTTCACAGATACGCAGTATTTT.

This sequence joins TRBV10-3 and TRBJ1-1; tentative D call: TRBD1 (6 bases). The V gene's germline CDR1 is ENHRY and CDR2 SYGVKD. Trimming pared 1 base from V and 1 base from J, leaving 13 bases between. CDR3 size: 16 residues. DNA for the CDR3: TGTGCCATCAGTGAGTGGGACGAACAGGGGAACACTGAAGCTTTCTTT. The encoded protein is CAISEWDEQGNTEAFF.